This T cell receptor beta chain was sequenced during a study of blood T cells in healthy people across ages. Remarks on this clonotype: Its antigen is still unknown.

Germline V gives CDR1 MNHEY, CDR2 SVGAGI. This CDR3 spans 14 amino acids. Regarding the study as a whole: More naive CD4+ cells and higher diversity marked long-lived donors relative to aged donors.

Through a sample-barcoded 5' primer and a J-beta primer mix, a second PCR was run for roughly 6 to 12 cycles. TCRdb used MiXCR to reprocess the 5' RACE reads, holding one entry per CDR3 protein. The sample shows roughly 2 million distinct CDR3 sequences, around half of them seen only once. What was sequenced was blood. The TCR originated in a woman aged 40 to 50 in good health. This chain links TRBV6-5 with TRBJ2-5; D unclear. The J call is in doubt because the DNA end fits TRBJ2-7 better. The CDR3 sequence is CASSWVSGSYEQYF. The CDR3 DNA reads as TGTGCCAGCAGTTGGGTATCCGGGTCCTACGAGCAGTACTTC.